The sequence of this T cell receptor (beta chain) was determined in a study of cytomegalovirus exposure and HLA in healthy donors. Study-level results: Further analysis, carried out later, found HLA-associated TCR beta chains more clonally expanded than equally common other chains. The likely explanation for a cluster of highly shared sequence variants was sequencing artifact. TCR beta chains numbering under 200 were designated cytomegalovirus-associated.

A single count supports this clone. Its antigen is currently unknown. Germline CDR1 is SGHNT and CDR2 is YYREEE (reference sequence). This CDR3 comprises 16 residues. V shed 3 bases, J shed 2 bases, and the junction held 7 bases outside the gene matches. Both 60 Vbeta primers and 13 Jbeta primers went into the PCR. Here immunoSEQ multiplex PCR was the method, and the copy in TCRdb shows in-frame clones only, minus some. The sample includes about 69,000 clones, roughly three quarters of them seen just once. The specimen was PBMCs. This clonotype originated in a man between 18 and 35 years old in good health and CMV-seronegative. The rearrangement uses TRBV5-4 and TRBJ1-3, with 8 bases identical to TRBD1. CDR3 DNA: TGTGCCAGCAGCTCCCCCCCGGGACAGGCTGGAAACACCATATATTTT. Translation: CASSSPPGQAGNTIYF.